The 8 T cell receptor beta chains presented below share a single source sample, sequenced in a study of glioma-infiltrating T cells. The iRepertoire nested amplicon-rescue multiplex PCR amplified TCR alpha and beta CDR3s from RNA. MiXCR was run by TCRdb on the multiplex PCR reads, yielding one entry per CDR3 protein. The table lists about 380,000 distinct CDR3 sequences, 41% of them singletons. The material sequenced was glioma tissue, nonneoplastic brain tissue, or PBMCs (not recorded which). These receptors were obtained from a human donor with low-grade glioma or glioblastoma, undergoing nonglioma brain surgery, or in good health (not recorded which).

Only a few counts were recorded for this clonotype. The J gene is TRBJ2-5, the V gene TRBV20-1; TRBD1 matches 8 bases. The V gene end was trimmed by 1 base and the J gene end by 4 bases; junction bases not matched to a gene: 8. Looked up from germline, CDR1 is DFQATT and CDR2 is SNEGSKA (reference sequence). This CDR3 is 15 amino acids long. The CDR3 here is CSARADRGIGETQYF. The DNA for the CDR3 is TGCAGTGCTAGAGCTGACAGGGGAATAGGAGAGACCCAGTACTTC.

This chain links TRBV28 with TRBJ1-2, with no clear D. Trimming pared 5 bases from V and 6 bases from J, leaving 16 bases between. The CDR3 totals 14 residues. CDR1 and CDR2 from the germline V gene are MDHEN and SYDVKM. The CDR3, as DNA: TGTGCCAGCAGTCTGGACGTGAACCGCGATGGCTACACCTTC. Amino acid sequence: CASSLDVNRDGYTF.

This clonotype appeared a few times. The CDR3 sequence is CASRLGTDTDTQYF. CDR3 DNA: TGTGCCAGCAGGTTAGGGACTGACACAGATACGCAGTATTTT. This rearrangement joins TRBV28 to TRBJ2-3; tentative D call: TRBD2 (6 bases). The germline V and J ends were trimmed by 6 bases and 2 bases, with 12 bases remaining between them. The CDR3 contains 14 residues. Germline assignment: CDR1 MDHEN and CDR2 SYDVKM.

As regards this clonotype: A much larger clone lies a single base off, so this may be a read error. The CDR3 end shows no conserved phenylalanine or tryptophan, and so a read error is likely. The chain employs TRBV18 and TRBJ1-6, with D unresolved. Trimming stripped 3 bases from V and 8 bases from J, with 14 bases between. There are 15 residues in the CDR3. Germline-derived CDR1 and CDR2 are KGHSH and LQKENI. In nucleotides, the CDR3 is TGTGCCAGCTCACCGGCCTCCTCTGGGGATTCACCCCTCCACTCT. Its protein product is CASSPASSGDSPLHS.

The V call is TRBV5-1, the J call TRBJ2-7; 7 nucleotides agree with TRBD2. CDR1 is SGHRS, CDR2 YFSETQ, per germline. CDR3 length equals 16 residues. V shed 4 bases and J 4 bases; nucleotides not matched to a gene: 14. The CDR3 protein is CASSPSGTPTVYEQYF. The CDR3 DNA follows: TGCGCCAGCAGCCCCAGCGGGACCCCAACCGTGTACGAGCAGTACTTC.

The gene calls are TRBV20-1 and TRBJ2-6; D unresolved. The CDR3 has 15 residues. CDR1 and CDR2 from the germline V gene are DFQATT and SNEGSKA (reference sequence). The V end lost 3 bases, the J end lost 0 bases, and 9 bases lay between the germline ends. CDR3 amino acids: CSARGRLSGANVLTF. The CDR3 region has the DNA TGCAGTGCTAGGGGTCGGCTCTCTGGGGCCAACGTCCTGACTTTC.

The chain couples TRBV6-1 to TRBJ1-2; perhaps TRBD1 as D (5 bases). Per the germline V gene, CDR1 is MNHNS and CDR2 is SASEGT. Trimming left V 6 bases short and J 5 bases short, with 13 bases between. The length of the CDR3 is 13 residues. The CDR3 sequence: CASSPDGGYGYTF. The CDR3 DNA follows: TGTGCCAGCAGCCCTGATGGGGGGTATGGCTACACCTTC.

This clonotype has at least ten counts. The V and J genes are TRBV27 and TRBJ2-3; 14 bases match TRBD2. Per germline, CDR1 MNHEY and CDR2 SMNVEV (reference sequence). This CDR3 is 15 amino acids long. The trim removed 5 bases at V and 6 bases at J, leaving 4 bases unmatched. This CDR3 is CASSRGLAGVDTQYF. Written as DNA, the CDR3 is TGTGCCAGCAGTCGGGGACTAGCGGGAGTCGATACGCAGTATTTT.